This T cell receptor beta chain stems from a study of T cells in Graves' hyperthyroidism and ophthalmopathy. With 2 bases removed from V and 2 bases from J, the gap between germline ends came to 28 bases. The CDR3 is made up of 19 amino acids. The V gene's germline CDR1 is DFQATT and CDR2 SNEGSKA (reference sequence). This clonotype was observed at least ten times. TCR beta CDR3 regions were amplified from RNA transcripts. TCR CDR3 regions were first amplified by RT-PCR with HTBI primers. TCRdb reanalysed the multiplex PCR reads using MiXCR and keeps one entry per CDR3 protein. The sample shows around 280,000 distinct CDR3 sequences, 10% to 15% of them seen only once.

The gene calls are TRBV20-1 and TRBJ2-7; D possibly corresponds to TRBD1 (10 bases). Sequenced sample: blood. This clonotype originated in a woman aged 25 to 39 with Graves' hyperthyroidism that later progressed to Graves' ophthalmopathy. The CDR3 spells CSARPRDRGRAGGTYEQYF. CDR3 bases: TGCAGTGCTAGACCCCGAGACAGGGGGCGAGCGGGAGGCACCTACGAGCAGTACTTC.